This T cell receptor (beta chain) stems from a study of identical twins. TCRdb re-analysed the 5' RACE reads in MiXCR, keeping a single row per CDR3 protein. This table holds about 730,000 distinct CDR3 sequences, 20% to 25% found once. Healthy Caucasian donors formed the entire cohort. The CDR3 has 13 residues. In germline, CDR1 is MNHNS, CDR2 SASEGT. These data are also associated with another study on T cells expressing NK-cell markers.

This receptor was identified in a woman in her late teens or twenties in good health. The chain has TRBV6-1 and TRBJ1-1; the D is unclear. The material sequenced was PBMCs. CDR3 in DNA: TGTGCGGCCGGGGAAGGCATGAACACTGAAGCTTTCTTT. It is translated as CAAGEGMNTEAFF.